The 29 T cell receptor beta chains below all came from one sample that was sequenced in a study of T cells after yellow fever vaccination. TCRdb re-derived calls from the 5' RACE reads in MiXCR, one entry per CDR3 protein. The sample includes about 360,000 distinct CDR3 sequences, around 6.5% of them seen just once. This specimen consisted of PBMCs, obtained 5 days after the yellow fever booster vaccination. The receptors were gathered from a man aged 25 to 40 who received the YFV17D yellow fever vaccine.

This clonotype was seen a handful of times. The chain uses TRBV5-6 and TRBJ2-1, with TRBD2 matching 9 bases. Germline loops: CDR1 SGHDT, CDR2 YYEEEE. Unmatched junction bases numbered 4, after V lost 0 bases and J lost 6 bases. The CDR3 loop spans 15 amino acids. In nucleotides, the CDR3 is TGTGCCAGCAGCTTGGATTGGGGACTAGCCAATGAGCAGTTCTTC. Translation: CASSLDWGLANEQFF.

In DNA form, the CDR3 reads TGTGCCAGCAGCTCAGGGGTGGGGAACCGCACAGATACGCAGTATTTT. It translates to CASSSGVGNRTDTQYF. This chain joins TRBV7-4 and TRBJ2-3; D is possibly TRBD1 (6 bases). Looked up from germline, CDR1 is SGHVT and CDR2 is SQSDAQ. Trimming cost V 4 bases and J 1 base, with 15 bases left between them. This CDR3 has 16 amino acids. Full variable domain (outside the CDR3, taken from reference TRBV7-4 and TRBJ2-3): GAGVSQSPRYKVAKRGRDVALRCDSISGHVTLYWYRQTLGQGSEVLTYSQSDAQRDKSGRPSGRFSAERPERSVSTLKIQRTEQGDSAVYLCASSSGVGNRTDTQYFGPGTRLTVL.

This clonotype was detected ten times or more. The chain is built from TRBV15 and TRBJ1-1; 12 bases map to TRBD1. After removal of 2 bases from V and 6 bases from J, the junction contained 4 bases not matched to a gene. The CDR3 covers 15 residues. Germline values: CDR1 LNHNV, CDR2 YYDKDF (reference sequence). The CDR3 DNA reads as TGTGCCACCAGCAGATCCCGGGACAGGGGGCCTGAAGCTTTCTTT. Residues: CATSRSRDRGPEAFF.

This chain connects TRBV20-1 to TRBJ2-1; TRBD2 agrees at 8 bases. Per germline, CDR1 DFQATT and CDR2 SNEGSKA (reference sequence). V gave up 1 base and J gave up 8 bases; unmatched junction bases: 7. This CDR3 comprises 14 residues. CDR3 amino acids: CSARVGTRPDEQFF. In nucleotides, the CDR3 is TGCAGTGCTAGAGTGGGGACTAGGCCTGATGAGCAGTTCTTC.

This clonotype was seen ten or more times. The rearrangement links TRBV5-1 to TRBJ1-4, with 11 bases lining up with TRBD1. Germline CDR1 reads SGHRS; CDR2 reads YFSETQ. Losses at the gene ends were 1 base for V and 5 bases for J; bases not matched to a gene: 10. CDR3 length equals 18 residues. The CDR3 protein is CASSLIYGTGGRNEKLFF. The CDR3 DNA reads TGCGCCAGCAGCTTGATCTACGGGACAGGGGGGAGAAATGAAAAACTGTTTTTT.

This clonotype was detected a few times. CDR3 DNA sequence: TGCAGCGGACAGACCGGGACTAGCGCTACCGGGGAGCTGTTTTTT. Protein: CSGQTGTSATGELFF. The rearrangement joins TRBV29-1 to TRBJ2-2; TRBD2 matches 10 bases. The length of the CDR3 is 15 residues. Germline loops: CDR1 SQVTM, CDR2 ANQGSEA. V lost 7 bases, J lost 5 bases, and 10 bases stayed unmatched.

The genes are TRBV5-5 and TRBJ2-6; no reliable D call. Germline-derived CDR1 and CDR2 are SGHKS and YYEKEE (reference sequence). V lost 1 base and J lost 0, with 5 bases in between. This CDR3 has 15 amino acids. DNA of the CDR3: TGTGCCAGCAGCTTGTTCATCTCTGGGGCCAACGTCCTGACTTTC. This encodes CASSLFISGANVLTF.

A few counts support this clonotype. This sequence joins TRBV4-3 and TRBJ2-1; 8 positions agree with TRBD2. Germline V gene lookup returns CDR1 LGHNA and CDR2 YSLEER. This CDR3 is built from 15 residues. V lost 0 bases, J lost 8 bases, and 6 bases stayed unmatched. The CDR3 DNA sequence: TGCGCCAGCAGCCAAGACCAGCGGGAGATCTATGAGCAGTTCTTC. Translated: CASSQDQREIYEQFF.

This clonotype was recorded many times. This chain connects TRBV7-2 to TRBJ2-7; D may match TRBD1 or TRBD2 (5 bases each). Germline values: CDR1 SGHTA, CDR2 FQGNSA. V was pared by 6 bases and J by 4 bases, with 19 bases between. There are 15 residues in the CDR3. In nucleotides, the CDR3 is TGTGCCAGCAGACAGGCCCCGGGGCTGTTTTACGAGCAGTACTTC. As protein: CASRQAPGLFYEQYF.

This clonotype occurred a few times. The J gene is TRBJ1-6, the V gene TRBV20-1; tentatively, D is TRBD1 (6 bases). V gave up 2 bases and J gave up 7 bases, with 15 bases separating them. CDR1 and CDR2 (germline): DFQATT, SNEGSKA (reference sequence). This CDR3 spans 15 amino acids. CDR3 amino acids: CSARPSGALNSPLHF. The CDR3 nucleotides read TGCAGTGCTAGACCCTCAGGGGCTTTGAATTCACCCCTCCACTTT.

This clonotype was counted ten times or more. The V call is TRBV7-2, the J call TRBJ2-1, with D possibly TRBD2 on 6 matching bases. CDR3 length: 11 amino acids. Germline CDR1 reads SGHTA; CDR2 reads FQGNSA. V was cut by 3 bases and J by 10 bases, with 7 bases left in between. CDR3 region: CASSFLAEQFF. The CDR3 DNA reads TGTGCCAGCAGCTTCCTAGCGGAGCAGTTCTTC.

For the CDR3, the DNA is TGTGCCAGCAGCCAGACTAGCAGCAATGAGCAGTTCTTC. This translates into CASSQTSSNEQFF. The rearrangement links TRBV7-2 to TRBJ2-1; 7 bases are a match to TRBD2. The V segment lost 5 bases and the J segment 6 bases; nucleotides outside the gene matches: 4. Looked up from germline, CDR1 is SGHTA and CDR2 is FQGNSA. The length of the CDR3 is 13 residues.

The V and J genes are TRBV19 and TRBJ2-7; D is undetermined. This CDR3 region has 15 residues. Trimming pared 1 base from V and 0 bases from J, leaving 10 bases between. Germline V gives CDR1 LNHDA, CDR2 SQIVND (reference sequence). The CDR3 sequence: CASSIAAESSYEQYF. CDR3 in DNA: TGTGCCAGTAGTATAGCGGCGGAGAGCTCCTACGAGCAGTACTTC.

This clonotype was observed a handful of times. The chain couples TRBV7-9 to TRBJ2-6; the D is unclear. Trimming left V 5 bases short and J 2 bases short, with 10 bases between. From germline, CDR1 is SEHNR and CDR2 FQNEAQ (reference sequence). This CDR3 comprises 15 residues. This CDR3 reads CASSPTWAGANVLTF. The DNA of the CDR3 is TGTGCCAGCAGCCCGACGTGGGCTGGGGCCAACGTCCTGACTTTC. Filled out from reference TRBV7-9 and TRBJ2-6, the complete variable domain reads DTGVSQNPRHKITKRGQNVTFRCDPISEHNRLYWYRQTLGQGPEFLTYFQNEAQLEKSRLLSDRFSAERPKGSFSTLEIQRTEQGDSAMYLCASSPTWAGANVLTFGAGSRLTVL.

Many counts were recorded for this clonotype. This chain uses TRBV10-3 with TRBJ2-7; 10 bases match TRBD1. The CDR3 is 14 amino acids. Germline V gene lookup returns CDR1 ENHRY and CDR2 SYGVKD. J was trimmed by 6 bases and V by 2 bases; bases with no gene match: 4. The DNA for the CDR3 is TGTGCCATCAGTGAGGATGGGGACAGGGGCGAGCAGTACTTC. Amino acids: CAISEDGDRGEQYF.

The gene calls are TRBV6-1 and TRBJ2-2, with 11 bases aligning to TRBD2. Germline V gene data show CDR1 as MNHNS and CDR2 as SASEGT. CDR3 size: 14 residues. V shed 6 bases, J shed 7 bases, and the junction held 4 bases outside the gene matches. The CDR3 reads CASSTSGSGGELFF. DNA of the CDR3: TGTGCCAGCAGCACTAGCGGGAGCGGCGGGGAGCTGTTTTTT.

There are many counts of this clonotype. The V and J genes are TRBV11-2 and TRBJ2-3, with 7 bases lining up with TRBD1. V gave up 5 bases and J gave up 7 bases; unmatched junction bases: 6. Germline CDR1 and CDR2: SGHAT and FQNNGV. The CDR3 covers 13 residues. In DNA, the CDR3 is TGTGCCAGCAGCGCGACAGGGCTATATACGCAGTATTTT. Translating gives CASSATGLYTQYF.

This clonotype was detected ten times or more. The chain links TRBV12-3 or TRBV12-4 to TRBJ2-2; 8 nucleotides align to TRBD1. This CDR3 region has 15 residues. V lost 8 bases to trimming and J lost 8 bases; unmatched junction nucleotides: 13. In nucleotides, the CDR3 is TGTGCCAGCTGGCAGGGGGCCGCGGAGGGTGGGGAGCTGTTTTTT. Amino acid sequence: CASWQGAAEGGELFF.

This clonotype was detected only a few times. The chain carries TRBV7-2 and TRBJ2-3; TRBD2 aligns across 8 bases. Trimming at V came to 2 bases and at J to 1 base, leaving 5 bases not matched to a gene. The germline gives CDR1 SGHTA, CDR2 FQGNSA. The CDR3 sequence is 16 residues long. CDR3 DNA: TGTGCCAGCAGCTTATATCGGCGGGGGGGCACAGATACGCAGTATTTT. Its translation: CASSLYRRGGTDTQYF.

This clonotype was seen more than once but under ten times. CDR3 sequence: CASSKTGNTIYF. In DNA, the CDR3 is TGTGCCAGCAGCAAAACTGGAAACACCATATATTTT. The chain links TRBV12-3 or TRBV12-4 to TRBJ1-3, with unresolved D. The CDR3 is 12 residues long. The V end lost 6 bases, the J end lost 2 bases, and 5 bases lay between the germline ends.

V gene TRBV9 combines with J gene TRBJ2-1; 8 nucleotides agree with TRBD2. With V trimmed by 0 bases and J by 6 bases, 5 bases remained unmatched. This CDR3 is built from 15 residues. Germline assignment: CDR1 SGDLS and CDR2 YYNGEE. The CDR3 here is CASSVGAGERNEQFF. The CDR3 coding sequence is TGTGCCAGCAGCGTAGGAGCGGGAGAGCGCAATGAGCAGTTCTTC.

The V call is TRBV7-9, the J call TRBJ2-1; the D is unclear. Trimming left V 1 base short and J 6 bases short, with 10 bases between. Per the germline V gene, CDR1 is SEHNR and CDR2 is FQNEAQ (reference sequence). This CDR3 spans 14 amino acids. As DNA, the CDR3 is TGTGCCAGCAGCTTAGATACCACCTCCAATGAGCAGTTCTTC. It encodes CASSLDTTSNEQFF.

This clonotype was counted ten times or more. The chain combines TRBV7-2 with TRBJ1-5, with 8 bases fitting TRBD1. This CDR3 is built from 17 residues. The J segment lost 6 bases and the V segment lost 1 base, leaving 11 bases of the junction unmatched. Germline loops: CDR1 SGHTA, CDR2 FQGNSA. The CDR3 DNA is TGTGCCAGCAGCTTAGGGGTGAGGACAGGGTTCTTTCAGCCCCAGCATTTT. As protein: CASSLGVRTGFFQPQHF.

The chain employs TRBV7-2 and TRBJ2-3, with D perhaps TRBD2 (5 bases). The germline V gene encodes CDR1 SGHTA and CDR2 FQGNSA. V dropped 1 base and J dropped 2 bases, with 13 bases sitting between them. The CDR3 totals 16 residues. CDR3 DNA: TGTGCCAGCAGCTTAGTAGCGACTACTGTCACAGATACGCAGTATTTT. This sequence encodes CASSLVATTVTDTQYF. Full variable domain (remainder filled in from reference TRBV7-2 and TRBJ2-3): GAGVSQSPSNKVTEKGKDVELRCDPISGHTALYWYRQSLGQGLEFLIYFQGNSAPDKSGLPSDRFSAERTGGSVSTLTIQRTQQEDSAVYLCASSLVATTVTDTQYFGPGTRLTVL.

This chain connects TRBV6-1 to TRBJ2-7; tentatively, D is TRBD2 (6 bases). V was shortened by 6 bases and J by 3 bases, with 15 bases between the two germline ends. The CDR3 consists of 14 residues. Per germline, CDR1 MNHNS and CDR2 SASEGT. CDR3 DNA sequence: TGTGCCAGCAGGACCGGGACTGGGTACTACGAGCAGTACTTC. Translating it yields CASRTGTGYYEQYF.

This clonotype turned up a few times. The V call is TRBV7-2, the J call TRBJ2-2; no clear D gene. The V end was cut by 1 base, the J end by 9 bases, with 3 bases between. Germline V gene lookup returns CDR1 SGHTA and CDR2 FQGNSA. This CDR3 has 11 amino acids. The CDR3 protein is CASSLGWELFF. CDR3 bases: TGTGCCAGCAGCTTAGGGTGGGAGCTGTTTTTT.

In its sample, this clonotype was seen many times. The CDR3 region is CASSIIPLNTEAFF. For the CDR3, the DNA is TGTGCCAGTAGTATAATACCCTTGAACACTGAAGCTTTCTTT. The V gene is TRBV19, the J gene TRBJ1-1; D is uncertain. Trimming took 2 bases from V and 0 from J, leaving 7 bases between them. The germline CDR1 and CDR2 sequences are LNHDA and SQIVND (reference sequence). This CDR3 has 14 amino acids.

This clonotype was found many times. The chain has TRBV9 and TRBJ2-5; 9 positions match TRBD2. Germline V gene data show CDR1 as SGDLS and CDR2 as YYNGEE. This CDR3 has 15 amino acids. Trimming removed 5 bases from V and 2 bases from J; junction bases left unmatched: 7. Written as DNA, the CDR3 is TGTGCCAGCAGGTCTAGCGGGATTCCTCAAGAGACCCAGTACTTC. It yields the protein CASRSSGIPQETQYF.

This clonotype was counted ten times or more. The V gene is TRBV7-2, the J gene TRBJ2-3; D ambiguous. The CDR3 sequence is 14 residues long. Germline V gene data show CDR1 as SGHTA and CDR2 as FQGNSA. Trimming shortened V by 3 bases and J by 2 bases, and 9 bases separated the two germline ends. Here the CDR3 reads CASSFFMATDTQYF. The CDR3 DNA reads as TGTGCCAGCAGCTTCTTCATGGCCACAGATACGCAGTATTTT.